The source of this TCR beta chain is a study of tumor and adjacent non-tumor tissue in lung cancer. Overall study: Samples averaged about 3.8 million productive TCRbeta reads each. Study-level findings and limits: Significantly higher TCR diversity was found in tumor than normal lung. Normal lung showed higher cumulative top 100 clone frequency than tumor.

TCRbeta libraries were built with three rounds of nested PCR, modified from ARM-PCR. TCRdb independently ran MiXCR on the multiplex PCR reads; one entry per CDR3 protein. The data hold some 100,000 distinct CDR3 sequences, with around three fifths observed a single time. The template was RNA from unsorted bulk tissue. The normal lung tissue was taken more than 3 cm from the tumor edge. Between August and November 2014, newly diagnosed, chemotherapy-naive lung cancer patients underwent thoracic surgery in China. Remarks on this clonotype: What it binds is unknown.

CDR1 is SGHAT, CDR2 FQDESV, per germline (reference sequence). This CDR3 comprises 14 residues. This chain links TRBV11-1 with TRBJ2-7; D is possibly TRBD2 (5 bases). This sequence originates from a man aged 30 to 45 with non-small cell lung cancer. Specimen: distant non-tumor lung tissue. The CDR3 loop reads CATSSSGNRYEQYF. DNA of the CDR3: TGTGCAACCAGCTCCTCGGGAAATCGCTACGAGCAGTACTTC.